This T cell receptor beta chain was captured by sequencing in a study of blood T cells in healthy people across ages. Turning to this clonotype: Its target is not known.

A J-beta primer mix and a sample-barcoded 5' primer were used in a second PCR of roughly 6 to 11 cycles. TCRdb reanalysed the 5' RACE reads using MiXCR and keeps one entry per CDR3 protein. The table records 1.5 million to 2 million distinct CDR3 sequences, 28% of them present only once. Germline V gene data show CDR1 as SGHDT and CDR2 as YYEEEE. The CDR3 covers 16 residues. Trimming took off 4 bases at V and 4 bases at J, with 18 bases between the two ends. Study findings and constraints: Researchers said unsorted PBMCs prevented a conclusive naive versus antigen-experienced comparison.

The chain uses TRBV5-6 and TRBJ2-1; D possibly corresponds to TRBD2 (6 bases). The TCR comes from a woman younger than 45 in good health. Sequencing input: blood. The CDR3 coding sequence is TGTGCCAGCAGCACCTTGACTATCGGGGGTTACAATGAGCAGTTCTTC. Translating gives CASSTLTIGGYNEQFF.